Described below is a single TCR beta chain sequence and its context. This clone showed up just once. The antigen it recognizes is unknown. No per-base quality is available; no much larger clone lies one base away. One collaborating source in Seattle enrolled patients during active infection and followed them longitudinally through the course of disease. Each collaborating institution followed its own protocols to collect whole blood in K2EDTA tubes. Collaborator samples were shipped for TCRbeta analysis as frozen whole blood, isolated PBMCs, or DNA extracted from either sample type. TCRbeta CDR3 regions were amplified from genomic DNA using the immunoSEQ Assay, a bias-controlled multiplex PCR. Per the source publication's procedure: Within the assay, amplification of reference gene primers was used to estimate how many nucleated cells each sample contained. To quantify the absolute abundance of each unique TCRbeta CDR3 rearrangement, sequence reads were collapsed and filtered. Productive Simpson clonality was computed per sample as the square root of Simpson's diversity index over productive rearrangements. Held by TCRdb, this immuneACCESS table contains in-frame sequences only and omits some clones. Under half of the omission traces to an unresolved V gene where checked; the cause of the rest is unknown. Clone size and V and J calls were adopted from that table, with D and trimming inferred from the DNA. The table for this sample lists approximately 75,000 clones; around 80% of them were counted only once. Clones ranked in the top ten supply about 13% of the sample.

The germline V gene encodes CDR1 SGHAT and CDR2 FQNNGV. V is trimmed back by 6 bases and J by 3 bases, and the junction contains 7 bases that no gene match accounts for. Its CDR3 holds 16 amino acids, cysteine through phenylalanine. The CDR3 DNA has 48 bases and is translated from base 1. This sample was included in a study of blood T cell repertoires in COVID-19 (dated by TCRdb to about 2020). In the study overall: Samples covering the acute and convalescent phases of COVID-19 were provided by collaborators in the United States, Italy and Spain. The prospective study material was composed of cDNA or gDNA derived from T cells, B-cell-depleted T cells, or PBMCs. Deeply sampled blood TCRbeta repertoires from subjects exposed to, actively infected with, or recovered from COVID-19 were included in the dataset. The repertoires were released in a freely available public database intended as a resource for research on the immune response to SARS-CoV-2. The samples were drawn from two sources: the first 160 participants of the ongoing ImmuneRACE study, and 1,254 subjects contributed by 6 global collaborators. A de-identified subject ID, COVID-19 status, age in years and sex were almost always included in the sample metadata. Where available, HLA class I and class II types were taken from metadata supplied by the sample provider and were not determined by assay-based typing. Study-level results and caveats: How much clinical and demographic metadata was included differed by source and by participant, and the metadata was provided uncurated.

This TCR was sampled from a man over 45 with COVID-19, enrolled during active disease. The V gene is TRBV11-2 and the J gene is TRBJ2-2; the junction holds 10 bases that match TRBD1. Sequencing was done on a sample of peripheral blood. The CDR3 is CASSRRGTGDTGELFF. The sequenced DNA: TGTGCCAGCAGTCGTAGGGGGACAGGGGACACCGGGGAGCTGTTTTTT.